These 23 T cell receptor beta chains share one sample of origin, sequenced in a study of shared clonotypes between healthy human individuals. Assay used: immunoSEQ multiplex PCR; TCRdb lists only in-frame clones, some missing. The sample contains around 1.5 million clones, 95% to 99% of which appear only once. The sample taken for sequencing was naive CD4+ T cells sorted from blood. The subset: CD45RA+ positively selected. These receptors came from a man aged 30 to 39 in good health.

The chain joins TRBV7-2 to TRBJ1-4, with a possible D match to TRBD1 (5 bases). The V and J ends lost 5 bases and 2 bases respectively, with 21 bases between them. The CDR3 sequence is 18 residues long. In germline, CDR1 is SGHTA, CDR2 FQGNSA. The CDR3 loop is CASSGSPRERGTNEKLFF. The CDR3, as DNA: TGTGCCAGCAGCGGTAGTCCCCGAGAAAGGGGCACTAATGAAAAACTGTTTTTT.

The chain employs TRBV5-6 and TRBJ2-2; maybe TRBD1 (5 bases). The V end was cut by 2 bases, the J end by 2 bases, with 7 bases between. Germline loops: CDR1 SGHDT, CDR2 YYEEEE. The CDR3 covers 14 residues. The CDR3: CASSFDRNTGELFF. The CDR3 nucleotides read TGTGCCAGCAGCTTTGACAGAAACACCGGGGAGCTGTTTTTT. The full variable domain, in which reference TRBV5-6 and TRBJ2-2 provide the parts outside the CDR3, is DAGVTQSPTHLIKTRGQQVTLRCSPKSGHDTVSWYQQALGQGPQFIFQYYEEEERQRGNFPDRFSGHQFPNYSSELNVNALLLGDSALYLCASSFDRNTGELFFGEGSRLTVL.

This chain joins TRBV5-4 and TRBJ2-7; D is perhaps TRBD2 (6 bases). Germline-derived CDR1 and CDR2 are SGHNT and YYREEE (reference sequence). This CDR3 spans 15 amino acids. V dropped 1 base and J dropped 0 bases, with 11 bases sitting between them. The CDR3 nucleotides read TGTGCCAGCAGCTTGCCAGGAGGGAGCTCCTACGAGCAGTACTTC. Encoded protein: CASSLPGGSSYEQYF.

This clone appeared a single time. The genes are TRBV9 and TRBJ2-7; no clear D gene. Trimming took off 0 bases at V and 2 bases at J, with 9 bases between the two ends. In germline, CDR1 is SGDLS, CDR2 YYNGEE. The CDR3 is made up of 14 amino acids. The CDR3 is CASSVGPIAYEQYF. For the CDR3, the DNA is TGTGCCAGCAGCGTAGGGCCAATAGCCTACGAGCAGTACTTC.

This clone has just one count. The chain carries TRBV10-3 and TRBJ2-5; D is perhaps TRBD1 (5 bases). The germline V gene encodes CDR1 ENHRY and CDR2 SYGVKD. The germline V and J ends were trimmed by 6 bases and 4 bases, with 12 bases remaining between them. CDR3 size: 13 residues. The CDR3 DNA is TGTGCCATCAGGGGCAGGGCCGTAGAGACCCAGTACTTC. This sequence encodes CAIRGRAVETQYF.

This chain joins TRBV10-1 and TRBJ2-7, with 13 bases identical to TRBD2. This CDR3 region has 15 residues. Per the germline V gene, CDR1 is WNHNN and CDR2 is SYGVQD (reference sequence). The ends lost 8 bases at V and 2 bases at J; junction bases unmatched: 6. CDR3 sequence reads: CASRRLAGGPYEQYF. The CDR3 coding sequence is TGCGCCAGCCGGAGACTAGCGGGAGGCCCCTACGAGCAGTACTTC.

This sequence joins TRBV28 and TRBJ1-1; tentatively, D is TRBD1 (6 bases). Germline lookup yields CDR1 MDHEN and CDR2 SYDVKM. The CDR3 sequence is 13 residues long. Trimming removed 5 bases from V and 4 bases from J, with 11 bases in between. The CDR3 nucleotides read TGTGCCAGCAGTGTAGGGACACCCACTGAAGCTTTCTTT. Encoded protein: CASSVGTPTEAFF.

With respect to this clone: The same CDR3 is also encoded by other DNA sequences in this sample. The chain carries TRBV18 and TRBJ1-3, with D uncertain. Germline CDR1 reads KGHSH; CDR2 reads LQKENI. The CDR3 is made up of 14 amino acids. V lost 3 bases and J lost 0, with 6 bases in between. Written as DNA, the CDR3 is TGTGCCAGCTCACCGTTGGACTCTGGAAACACCATATATTTT. Amino acids: CASSPLDSGNTIYF. Using reference TRBV18 and TRBJ1-3 for the parts outside the CDR3, the full variable domain is NAGVMQNPRHLVRRRGQEARLRCSPMKGHSHVYWYRQLPEEGLKFMVYLQKENIIDESGMPKERFSAEFPKEGPSILRIQQVVRGDSAAYFCASSPLDSGNTIYFGEGSWLTVV.

The V gene is TRBV11-3, the J gene TRBJ2-2; a possible D gene is TRBD1 (5 bases). V lost 3 bases and J lost 4, with 6 bases in between. Looked up from germline, CDR1 is SGHNT and CDR2 is YENEEA. This CDR3 has 13 residues. CDR3: CASSFDSTGELFF. The CDR3 DNA reads TGTGCCAGCAGCTTCGACAGCACCGGGGAGCTGTTTTTT.

The genes are TRBV29-1 and TRBJ2-4; D might be TRBD1 or TRBD2, each matching 5 bases. Per the germline V gene, CDR1 is SQVTM and CDR2 is ANQGSEA. CDR3 length: 12 residues. V gave up 1 base and J gave up 12 bases, with 13 bases separating them. CDR3 residues: CSVEGGADSQYF. The CDR3, as DNA: TGCAGCGTTGAAGGAGGGGCAGACAGTCAGTACTTC.

The chain has TRBV5-4 and TRBJ2-7; 16 nucleotides align to TRBD2. V dropped 4 bases and J dropped 3; count of bases not matched to a gene: 4. The germline gives CDR1 SGHNT, CDR2 YYREEE (reference sequence). The CDR3 extends over 16 amino acids. The CDR3 bases are TGTGCCAGCAGCGAGGGACTAGCGGGAGGGAACTACGAGCAGTACTTC. It specifies CASSEGLAGGNYEQYF. The full variable domain, with the rest looked up from reference TRBV5-4 and TRBJ2-7, is ETGVTQSPTHLIKTRGQQVTLRCSSQSGHNTVSWYQQALGQGPQFIFQYYREEENGRGNFPPRFSGLQFPNYSSELNVNALELDDSALYLCASSEGLAGGNYEQYFGPGTRLTVT.

The rearrangement joins TRBV14 to TRBJ2-2, with no clear D. The CDR3 length is 17 residues. Trimming cost V 2 bases and J 3 bases, with 16 bases left between them. From germline, CDR1 is SGHDN and CDR2 FVKESK. As DNA, the CDR3 is TGTGCCAGCAGCCAACGAACTGCAATTGGGTACACCGGGGAGCTGTTTTTT. This codes for CASSQRTAIGYTGELFF.

The V gene is TRBV9, the J gene TRBJ2-7, with a tentative D call TRBD2 (7 bases). V gave up 3 bases and J gave up 6 bases, with 28 bases separating them. This CDR3 comprises 18 residues. Looked up from germline, CDR1 is SGDLS and CDR2 is YYNGEE. The CDR3 sequence is CASSGGQRTSITSAEQYF. CDR3 sequence (DNA): TGTGCCAGCAGCGGAGGACAGCGGACTAGTATAACATCCGCCGAGCAGTACTTC.

This clone was detected only a few times. The chain links TRBV9 to TRBJ1-5; 8 bases match TRBD1. Germline trimming cut 0 bases from V and 6 bases from J; bases unmatched to any gene: 11. Per germline, CDR1 SGDLS and CDR2 YYNGEE. This CDR3 region has 17 residues. The CDR3 here is CASSVELRGREGQPQHF. Written as DNA, the CDR3 is TGTGCCAGCAGCGTAGAGCTCAGGGGGCGCGAAGGTCAGCCCCAGCATTTT.

V usage is TRBV18 and J usage is TRBJ2-1, with TRBD2 matching 8 bases. V was clipped by 1 base and J by 8 bases; unmatched bases: 10. The CDR3 is made up of 16 amino acids. Germline CDR1 reads KGHSH; CDR2 reads LQKENI. CDR3 protein: CASSPQGLDIFYEQFF. CDR3 coding DNA: TGTGCCAGCTCACCACAGGGACTAGACATATTCTATGAGCAGTTCTTC.

The chain is built from TRBV30 and TRBJ2-7, with D maybe TRBD2 (5 bases). V lost 2 bases and J lost 4, with 15 bases in between. Germline values: CDR1 GTSNPN, CDR2 SVGIG (reference sequence). The length of the CDR3 is 14 residues. The CDR3 region is CAWSQGRGGYEQYF. The CDR3 bases are TGTGCCTGGAGTCAAGGACGGGGTGGGTACGAGCAGTACTTC.

The CDR3 loop reads CASNPHRGEQFF. The CDR3 nucleotides read TGTGCCAGCAATCCCCACCGGGGTGAGCAGTTCTTC. The V and J genes are TRBV28 and TRBJ2-1; perhaps TRBD2 as D (5 bases). This CDR3 has 12 amino acids. Germline V gene data show CDR1 as MDHEN and CDR2 as SYDVKM. Trimming shortened V by 7 bases and J by 9 bases, and 13 bases separated the two germline ends.

J is TRBJ2-6 and V is TRBV7-9; 7 bases line up with TRBD1. V lost 2 bases to trimming and J lost 0 bases; unmatched junction nucleotides: 10. Per the germline V gene, CDR1 is SEHNR and CDR2 is FQNEAQ (reference sequence). This CDR3 spans 19 amino acids. CDR3 loop: CASSLRRQGRSSGANVLTF. The CDR3 nucleotides read TGTGCCAGCAGCTTACGGCGACAGGGACGCTCCTCTGGGGCCAACGTCCTGACTTTC.

The chain has TRBV7-2 and TRBJ1-1; D unclear. Germline assignment: CDR1 SGHTA and CDR2 FQGNSA. This CDR3 is built from 13 residues. V gave up 6 bases and J gave up 1 base, with 9 bases separating them. The CDR3 nucleotides read TGTGCCAGCAGTCCGATAGGGAACACTGAAGCTTTCTTT. It codes for CASSPIGNTEAFF.

The chain combines TRBV6-1 with TRBJ2-7, with unresolved D. With 1 base removed from V and 3 bases from J, the gap between germline ends came to 13 bases. Looked up from germline, CDR1 is MNHNS and CDR2 is SASEGT. This CDR3 is built from 15 residues. The CDR3 region has the DNA TGTGCCAGCAGTGAAGGAGGTCAGAGATTCTACGAGCAGTACTTC. Its protein is CASSEGGQRFYEQYF.

CDR3 loop: CASGVIGTNHEQYF. The CDR3 DNA follows: TGCGCCAGCGGGGTTATTGGGACAAATCACGAGCAGTACTTC. The chain carries TRBV5-1 and TRBJ2-7, with a tentative D call TRBD1 (6 bases). The CDR3 covers 14 residues. With 7 bases removed from V and 5 bases from J, the gap between germline ends came to 19 bases. Germline V CDR1 and CDR2: SGHRS, YFSETQ.

The J gene is TRBJ2-6, the V gene TRBV11-2, with D possibly matching TRBD2 (6 bases). In germline, CDR1 is SGHAT, CDR2 FQNNGV. This CDR3 is built from 19 residues. V was shortened by 1 base and J by 0 bases, with 16 bases between the two germline ends. The CDR3 DNA sequence: TGTGCCAGCAGCTTAGGTCCGGCGGGACGTCGCTCTGGGGCCAACGTCCTGACTTTC. It specifies CASSLGPAGRRSGANVLTF.

This chain joins TRBV6-6 and TRBJ1-1, with D possibly matching TRBD1 (5 bases). There are 15 residues in the CDR3. The V end was cut by 5 bases, the J end by 3 bases, with 16 bases between. In germline, CDR1 is MNHNY, CDR2 SVGAGI (reference sequence). The CDR3 spells CASSPSQGWDTEAFF. DNA for the CDR3: TGTGCCAGCAGTCCCTCTCAGGGATGGGACACTGAAGCTTTCTTT.